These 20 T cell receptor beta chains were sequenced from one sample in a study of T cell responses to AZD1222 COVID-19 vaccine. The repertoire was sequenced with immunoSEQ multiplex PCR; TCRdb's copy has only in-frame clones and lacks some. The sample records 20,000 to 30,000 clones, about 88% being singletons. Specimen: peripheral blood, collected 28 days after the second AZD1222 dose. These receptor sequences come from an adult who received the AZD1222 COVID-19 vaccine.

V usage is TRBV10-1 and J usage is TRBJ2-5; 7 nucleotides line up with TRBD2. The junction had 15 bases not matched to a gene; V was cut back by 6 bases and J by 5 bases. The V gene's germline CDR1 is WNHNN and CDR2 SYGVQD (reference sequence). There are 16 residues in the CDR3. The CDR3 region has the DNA TGCGCCAGCAGCCCCAATTCGGGGGGACTCGGGGAGACCCAGTACTTC. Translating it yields CASSPNSGGLGETQYF.

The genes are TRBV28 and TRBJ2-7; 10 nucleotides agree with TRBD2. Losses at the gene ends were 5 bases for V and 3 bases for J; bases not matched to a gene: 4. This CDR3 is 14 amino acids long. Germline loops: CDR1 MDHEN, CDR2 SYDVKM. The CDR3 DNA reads TGTGCCAGCAGTCCGCTAGCGGGGGACTACGAGCAGTACTTC. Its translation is CASSPLAGDYEQYF.

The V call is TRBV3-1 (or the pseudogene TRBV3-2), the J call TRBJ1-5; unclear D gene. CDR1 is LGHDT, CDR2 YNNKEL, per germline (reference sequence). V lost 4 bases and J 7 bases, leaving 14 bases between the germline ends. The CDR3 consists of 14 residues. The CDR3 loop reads CASSPGRVGQPQHF. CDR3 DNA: TGTGCCAGCAGCCCCGGTAGGGTTGGGCAGCCCCAGCATTTT.

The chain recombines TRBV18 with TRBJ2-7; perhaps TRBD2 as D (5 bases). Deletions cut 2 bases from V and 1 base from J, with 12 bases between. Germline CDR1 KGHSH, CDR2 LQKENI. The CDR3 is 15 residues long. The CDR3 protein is CASSPMRASSYEQYF. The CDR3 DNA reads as TGTGCCAGCTCACCAATGAGGGCTTCATCCTACGAGCAGTACTTC.

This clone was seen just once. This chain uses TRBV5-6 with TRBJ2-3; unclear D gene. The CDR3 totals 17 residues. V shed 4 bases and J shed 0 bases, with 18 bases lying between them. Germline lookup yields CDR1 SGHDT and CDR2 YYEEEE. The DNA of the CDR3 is TGTGCCAGCAGCCATCCCTCTGACGCAGGCAGCACAGATACGCAGTATTTT. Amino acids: CASSHPSDAGSTDTQYF.

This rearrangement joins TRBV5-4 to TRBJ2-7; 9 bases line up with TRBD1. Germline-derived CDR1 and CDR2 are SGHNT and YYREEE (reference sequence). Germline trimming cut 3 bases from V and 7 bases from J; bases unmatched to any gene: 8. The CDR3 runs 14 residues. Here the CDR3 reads CASSSKQGAREQYF. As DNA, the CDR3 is TGTGCCAGCAGCTCCAAACAGGGGGCTCGGGAGCAGTACTTC. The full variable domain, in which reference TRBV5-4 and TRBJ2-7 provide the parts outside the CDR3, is ETGVTQSPTHLIKTRGQQVTLRCSSQSGHNTVSWYQQALGQGPQFIFQYYREEENGRGNFPPRFSGLQFPNYSSELNVNALELDDSALYLCASSSKQGAREQYFGPGTRLTVT.

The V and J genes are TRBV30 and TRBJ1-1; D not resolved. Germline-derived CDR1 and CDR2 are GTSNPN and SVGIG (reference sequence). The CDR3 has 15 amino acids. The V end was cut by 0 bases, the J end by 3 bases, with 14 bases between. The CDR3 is CAWSVLNSPYTEAFF. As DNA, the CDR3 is TGTGCCTGGAGTGTTCTGAATAGCCCCTACACTGAAGCTTTCTTT.

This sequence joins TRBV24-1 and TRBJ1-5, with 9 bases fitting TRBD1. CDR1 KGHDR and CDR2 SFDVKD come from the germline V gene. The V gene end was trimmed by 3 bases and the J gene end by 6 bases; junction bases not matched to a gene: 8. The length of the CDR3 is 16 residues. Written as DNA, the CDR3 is TGTGCCACCAGTGATCCACGGACAGGGGCGTTTCAGCCCCAGCATTTT. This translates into CATSDPRTGAFQPQHF.

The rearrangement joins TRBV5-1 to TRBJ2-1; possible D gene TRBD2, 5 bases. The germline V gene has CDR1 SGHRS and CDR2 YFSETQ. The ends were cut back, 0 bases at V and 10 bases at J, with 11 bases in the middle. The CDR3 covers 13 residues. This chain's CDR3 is CASSLGWGDEQFF. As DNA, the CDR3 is TGCGCCAGCAGCTTGGGTTGGGGAGACGAGCAGTTCTTC.

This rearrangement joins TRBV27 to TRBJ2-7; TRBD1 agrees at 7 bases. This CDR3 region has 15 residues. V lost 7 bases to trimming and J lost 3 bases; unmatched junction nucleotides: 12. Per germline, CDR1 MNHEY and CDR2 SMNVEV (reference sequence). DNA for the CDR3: TGTGCCAGCAAGAAAAACAGGGGTATAATCTACGAGCAGTACTTC. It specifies CASKKNRGIIYEQYF.

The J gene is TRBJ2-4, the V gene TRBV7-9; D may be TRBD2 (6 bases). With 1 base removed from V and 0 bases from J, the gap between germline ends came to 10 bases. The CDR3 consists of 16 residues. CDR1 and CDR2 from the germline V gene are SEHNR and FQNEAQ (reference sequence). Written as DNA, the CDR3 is TGTGCCAGCAGCTTAGGGGCGGGGCTAGCCAAAAACATTCAGTACTTC. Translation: CASSLGAGLAKNIQYF.

CDR3 bases: TGTGCCAGCAGGCCACAGGGACAGGGCTCCTACGAGCAGTACTTC. The encoded protein is CASRPQGQGSYEQYF. J is TRBJ2-7 and V is TRBV28; 9 positions agree with TRBD1. The V segment lost 6 bases and the J segment 0 bases; nucleotides outside the gene matches: 6. The CDR3 extends over 15 amino acids. Germline CDR1 is MDHEN and CDR2 is SYDVKM.

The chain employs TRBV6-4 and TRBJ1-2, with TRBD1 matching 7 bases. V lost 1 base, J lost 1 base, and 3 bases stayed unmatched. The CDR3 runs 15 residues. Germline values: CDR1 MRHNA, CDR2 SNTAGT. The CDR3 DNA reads TGTGCCAGCAGTGACTGGGCAGGGGGTAACTATGGCTACACCTTC. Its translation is CASSDWAGGNYGYTF.

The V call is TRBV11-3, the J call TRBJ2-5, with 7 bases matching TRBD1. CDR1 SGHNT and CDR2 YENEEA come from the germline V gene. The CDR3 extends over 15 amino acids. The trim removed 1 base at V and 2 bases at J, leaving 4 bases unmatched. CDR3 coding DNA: TGTGCCAGCAGCTTAGCCCCGGGACAGCAAGAGACCCAGTACTTC. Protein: CASSLAPGQQETQYF.

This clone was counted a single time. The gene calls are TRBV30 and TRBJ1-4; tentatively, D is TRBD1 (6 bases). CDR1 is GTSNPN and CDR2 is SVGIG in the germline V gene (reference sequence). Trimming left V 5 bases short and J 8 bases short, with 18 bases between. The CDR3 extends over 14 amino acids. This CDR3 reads CAWYPAGTGEKLFF. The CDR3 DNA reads TGTGCCTGGTATCCAGCCGGAACAGGGGAAAAACTGTTTTTT.

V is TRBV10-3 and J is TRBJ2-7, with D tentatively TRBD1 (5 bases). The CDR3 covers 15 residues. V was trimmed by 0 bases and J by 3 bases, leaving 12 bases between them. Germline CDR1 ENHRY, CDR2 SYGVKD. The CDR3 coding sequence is TGTGCCATCAGTGAGTCCCAAGGGGTTTTCTACGAGCAGTACTTC. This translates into CAISESQGVFYEQYF.

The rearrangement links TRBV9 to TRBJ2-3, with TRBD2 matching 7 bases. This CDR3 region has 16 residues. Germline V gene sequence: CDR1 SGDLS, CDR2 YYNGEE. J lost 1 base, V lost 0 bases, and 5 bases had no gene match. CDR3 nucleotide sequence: TGTGCCAGCAGCGTAGTTCTCGCGGGGGGCACAGATACGCAGTATTTT. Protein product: CASSVVLAGGTDTQYF.

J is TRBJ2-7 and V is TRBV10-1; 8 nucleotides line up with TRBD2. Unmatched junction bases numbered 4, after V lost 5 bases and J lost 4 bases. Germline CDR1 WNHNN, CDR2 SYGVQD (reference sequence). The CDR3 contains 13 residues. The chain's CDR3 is CASSPGTRYEQYF. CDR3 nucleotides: TGCGCCAGCAGTCCCGGGACTAGGTACGAGCAGTACTTC.

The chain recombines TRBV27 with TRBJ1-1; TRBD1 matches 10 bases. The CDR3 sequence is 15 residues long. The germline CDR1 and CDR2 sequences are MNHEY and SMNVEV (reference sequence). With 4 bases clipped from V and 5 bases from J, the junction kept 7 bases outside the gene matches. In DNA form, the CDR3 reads TGTGCCAGCAGTTCGAGACAGGGGGCGAGGACTGAAGCTTTCTTT. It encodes CASSSRQGARTEAFF.

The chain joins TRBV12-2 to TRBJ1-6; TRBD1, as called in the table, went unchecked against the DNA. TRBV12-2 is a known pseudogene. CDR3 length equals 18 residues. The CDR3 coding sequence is TGTGCAAGTCGCTCCCCCCGTTGGGCGGACAGCGATAATTCACCCCTCCACTTT. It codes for CASRSPRWADSDNSPLHF.